Listed below are T cell receptor beta chains from one sample, sequenced in a study of blood T cell repertoires in COVID-19. The method was immunoSEQ multiplex PCR; TCRdb's version includes in-frame clones alone and lacks a portion of them. The sample lists tens of thousands of clones; 85% to 90% were seen once. The sample was peripheral blood. These receptors were collected from a woman older than 75 with active COVID-19. Both conserved end residues are trimmed from each CDR3.

TRBJ1-5,TRBV6-2/TRBV6-3,ASNPGTDNQPQH
TRBJ1-1,TRBV29-1,SVRDRGLPSNTEAF
TRBJ2-6,TRBV5-4,ASSSNRAGTGTGANVLT
TRBJ2-5,TRBV28,ASSLAGLADQETQY
TRBJ1-3,TRBV19,ASSRRDSGNTIY
TRBJ2-7,TRBV7-9,ASSFFPGQGFEQY
TRBJ2-1,TRBV3-1/TRBV3-2,ASSQALGLAGDRSYNEQF
TRBJ2-1,TRBV2,ASSERREKNEQF
TRBJ2-2,TRBV27,ASSKGTSGRIGELF
TRBJ2-7,TRBV7-2,ASSSGEAGGGYEQY
TRBJ2-3,TRBV4-1,ASSRWGAGGPVGDTQY
TRBJ1-2,TRBV18,ASSPDRFYGYT